The TCR beta chain under discussion was sequenced for a study of Ad26.COV2.S vaccination and SARS-CoV-2 variants. Sequencing was performed with immunoSEQ multiplex PCR; in TCRdb, only in-frame clones are kept and a portion is missing. The table shows fewer than 900,000 clones, with 89% occurring only once. The germline V gene has CDR1 SSHAT and CDR2 FNYEAQ (reference sequence). The CDR3 runs to 14 residues. Concerning this clone itself: One end of the junction fails to match germline, which may point to a read error.

This sample's treatment: some 20 received Ad26.COV2.S at low or high dose, single or two shots; roughly five received placebo; per-sample allocation not given. Day 63 after the first vaccine or placebo injection was the time point for sampling. The source of this sequence is a person aged 18-65 years who received the Ad26.COV2.S COVID-19 vaccine or a placebo. The chain is built from TRBV7-7 and TRBJ2-3; D gene unclear. Source: peripheral blood, taken in a trial of Ad26.COV2.S vaccine versus placebo. CDR3 nucleotide sequence: TGTGCTAGCAGCGTTACTGCTAGCACAGATACGCAGTATTTT. Amino acid sequence: CASSVTASTDTQYF.